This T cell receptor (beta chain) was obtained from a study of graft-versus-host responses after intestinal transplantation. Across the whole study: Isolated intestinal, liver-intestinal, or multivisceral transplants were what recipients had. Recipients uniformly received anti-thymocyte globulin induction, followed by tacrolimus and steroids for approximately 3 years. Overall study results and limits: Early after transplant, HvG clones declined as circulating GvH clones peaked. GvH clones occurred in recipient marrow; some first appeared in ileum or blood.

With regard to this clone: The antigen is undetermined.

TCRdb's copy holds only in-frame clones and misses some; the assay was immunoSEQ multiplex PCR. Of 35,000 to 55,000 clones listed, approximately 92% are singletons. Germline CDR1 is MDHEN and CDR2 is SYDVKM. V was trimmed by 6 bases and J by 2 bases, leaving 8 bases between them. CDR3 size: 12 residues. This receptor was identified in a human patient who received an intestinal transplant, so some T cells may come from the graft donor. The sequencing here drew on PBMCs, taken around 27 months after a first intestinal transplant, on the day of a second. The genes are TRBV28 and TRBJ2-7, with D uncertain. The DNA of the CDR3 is TGTGCCAGCAGGTCTGGCACCTACGAGCAGTACTTC. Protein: CASRSGTYEQYF. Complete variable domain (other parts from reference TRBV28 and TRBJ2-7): DVKVTQSSRYLVKRTGEKVFLECVQDMDHENMFWYRQDPGLGLRLIYFSYDVKMKEKGDIPEGYSVSREKKERFSLILESASTNQTSMYLCASRSGTYEQYFGPGTRLTVT.